The 28 T cell receptor beta chains listed next were all sequenced from one sample in a study of T-cell reconstitution after alpha-beta-depleted transplantation in children. Library preparation (for TCRbeta) was performed with unique molecular identifiers. TCRdb re-analysed the PCR reads in MiXCR, keeping a single row per CDR3 protein. The data contain around 16,000 distinct CDR3 sequences, roughly 4.7% of them singletons. Sequenced here: PBMCs, sampled before TCRalphabeta/CD19-depleted stem cell transplant. The receptors stem from a boy aged 5-17 years with acute lymphoblastic leukemia, due to receive a stem cell transplant.

This clonotype rates as medium-sized. This chain links TRBV12-3 or TRBV12-4 with TRBJ1-1; no definite D call. The germline V and J ends were trimmed by 7 bases and 1 base, with 19 bases remaining between them. This CDR3 is 16 amino acids long. The chain's CDR3 is CASNPYRTDKNTEAFF. The CDR3, as DNA: TGTGCCAGCAACCCCTATCGTACAGATAAGAACACTGAAGCTTTCTTT.

There are many counts of this clonotype. This sequence joins TRBV9 and TRBJ1-1; perhaps TRBD1 as D (6 bases). The CDR3 consists of 15 residues. Germline-derived CDR1 and CDR2 are SGDLS and YYNGEE. V was cut by 4 bases and J by 2 bases, with 15 bases left in between. CDR3 coding DNA: TGTGCCAGCAGCTCCTCGACAGGCCCCAACACTGAAGCTTTCTTT. This gives the protein CASSSSTGPNTEAFF.

By sample share, this clonotype is medium-sized. The chain couples TRBV20-1 to TRBJ2-6; D is unresolved. V was pared by 1 base and J by 1 base, with 8 bases between. CDR1 is DFQATT, CDR2 SNEGSKA, per germline (reference sequence). CDR3 length: 15 amino acids. DNA for the CDR3: TGCAGTGCTAGAGCTGATTTGTCTGGGGCCAACGTCCTGACTTTC. Translated: CSARADLSGANVLTF.

In this sample, this clonotype turned up many times. The DNA of the CDR3 is TGCGCCAGCAGCCAAGATCAGGACAGGGTATTGTACGAGCAGTACTTC. Translated: CASSQDQDRVLYEQYF. The chain has TRBV4-1 and TRBJ2-7, with 8 bases aligning to TRBD1. Germline V CDR1 and CDR2: MGHRA, YSYEKL. The V and J ends lost 0 bases and 4 bases, in that order; junction bases with no gene match: 8. The length of the CDR3 is 16 residues.

This clonotype is classed as medium-sized. The chain's CDR3 is CASSARASGGAIYNEQFF. In DNA, the CDR3 is TGCGCCAGCAGCGCTCGGGCTAGCGGGGGGGCCATCTACAATGAGCAGTTCTTC. The chain recombines TRBV4-1 with TRBJ2-1; 12 nucleotides agree with TRBD2. The CDR3 is 18 residues long. Trimming removed 5 bases from V and 3 bases from J; junction bases left unmatched: 11. In germline, CDR1 is MGHRA, CDR2 YSYEKL.

By share, this clonotype ranks as large. The V and J genes are TRBV19 and TRBJ2-1, with a weak D call TRBD2 (5 bases). The germline gives CDR1 LNHDA, CDR2 SQIVND (reference sequence). The V end lost 3 bases, the J end lost 4 bases, and 16 bases lay between the germline ends. The CDR3 is 16 amino acids. DNA for the CDR3: TGTGCCAGTAGTATTCATGCGGGTTGGGATTACAATGAGCAGTTCTTC. This translates into CASSIHAGWDYNEQFF.

This clonotype has at least ten counts. The chain carries TRBV6-2 or TRBV6-3 and TRBJ2-1, with D perhaps matching TRBD2 (6 bases). The V gene lost 6 bases and the J gene lost 7 bases, with 25 bases spanning the gap. Germline CDR1 reads MNHEY; CDR2 reads SVGEGT. The CDR3 is 17 residues long. CDR3 bases: TGTGCCAGCAGACTACCCAAACCGGGAGTGGGTGAAAATGAGCAGTTCTTC. It yields the protein CASRLPKPGVGENEQFF.

As for this clonotype: One base away lies a much larger clone, so this may be a sequencing read error. The chain recombines TRBV28 with TRBJ1-5, with a possible D match to TRBD1 (6 bases). This CDR3 is built from 14 residues. CDR1 MDHEN and CDR2 SYDVKM come from the germline V gene. The CDR3 nucleotides are TGTGGCAGCACTTTAGGACAGACCTACTGGCCCCAGCATTTT. Translated, it gives CGSTLGQTYWPQHF.

This clonotype was seen ten or more times. The chain uses TRBV20-1 and TRBJ1-5; D perhaps matches TRBD1 (6 bases). Germline CDR1 DFQATT, CDR2 SNEGSKA (reference sequence). Trimming took 5 bases from V and 6 from J, leaving 23 bases between them. The CDR3 totals 16 residues. CDR3 in DNA: TGCAGTGCTCCCCCGACAGGATCGGGGAGGAGTCAGCCCCAGCATTTT. It codes for CSAPPTGSGRSQPQHF.

At least ten counts were recorded for this clonotype. The CDR3 nucleotides are TGCAGTGCTAACCGGGGGCAAGAGACCCAGTACTTC. Its protein is CSANRGQETQYF. The chain combines TRBV20-1 with TRBJ2-5; D may be TRBD2 (6 bases). The germline gives CDR1 DFQATT, CDR2 SNEGSKA (reference sequence). The CDR3 extends over 12 amino acids. Trimming removed 4 bases at V and 2 bases at J, with 8 bases between.

This clonotype was counted ten times or more. The chain recombines TRBV7-2 with TRBJ2-1; D might be TRBD2 (5 bases). The CDR3 runs 15 residues. Trimming left V 5 bases short and J 8 bases short, with 19 bases between. Germline V gene lookup returns CDR1 SGHTA and CDR2 FQGNSA. DNA for the CDR3: TGTGCCAGCAGCCCCCTCGGCGGGCCCTCCGATGAGCAGTTCTTC. Residues: CASSPLGGPSDEQFF.

In its sample, this clonotype was seen many times. The chain employs TRBV19 and TRBJ2-1, with no clear D. The V end lost 1 base, the J end lost 7 bases, and 11 bases lay between the germline ends. The germline V gene encodes CDR1 LNHDA and CDR2 SQIVND (reference sequence). The CDR3 extends over 14 amino acids. Here the CDR3 reads CASSIGPVPNEQFF. The CDR3 DNA sequence: TGTGCCAGTAGTATAGGCCCGGTCCCGAATGAGCAGTTCTTC.

This clonotype ranks as medium-sized. The chain combines TRBV20-1 with TRBJ2-1, with D perhaps matching TRBD1 or TRBD2 (6 bases each). V was trimmed by 6 bases and J by 10 bases, leaving 16 bases between them. The CDR3 spans 12 residues. Germline assignment: CDR1 DFQATT and CDR2 SNEGSKA (reference sequence). In nucleotides, the CDR3 is TGCAGTGCCCAAACCAGGGGAGGAGAGCAGTTCTTC. It yields the protein CSAQTRGGEQFF.

This clonotype has a count of ten or more. The chain carries TRBV9 and TRBJ2-5, with 13 bases that match TRBD2. The length of the CDR3 is 16 residues. Germline-derived CDR1 and CDR2 are SGDLS and YYNGEE. Germline trimming cut 0 bases from V and 3 bases from J; bases unmatched to any gene: 2. The CDR3 reads CASSVEGLAGKETQYF. In DNA, the CDR3 is TGTGCCAGCAGCGTAGAGGGACTAGCGGGGAAAGAGACCCAGTACTTC.

This clonotype came up many times. The V call is TRBV5-4, the J call TRBJ2-2; 9 bases map to TRBD1. The ends lost 3 bases at V and 7 bases at J; junction bases unmatched: 10. This CDR3 contains 16 residues. Germline V gene sequence: CDR1 SGHNT, CDR2 YYREEE (reference sequence). In nucleotides, the CDR3 is TGTGCCAGCAGCTCCGACAGGGGGAGCTCGGGCGGGGAGCTGTTTTTT. This gives the protein CASSSDRGSSGGELFF.

This clonotype is medium-sized (0.01 to 0.1%). J is TRBJ2-3 and V is TRBV12-3 or TRBV12-4; tentatively, D is TRBD2 (5 bases). V was clipped by 6 bases and J by 4 bases, with 17 bases between them. CDR3 length equals 15 residues. The DNA of the CDR3 is TGTGCCAGCAGCGCCCTTACTAGTTCCGCAGATACGCAGTATTTT. This gives the protein CASSALTSSADTQYF.

The rearrangement joins TRBV20-1 to TRBJ2-7; D may be TRBD1 (6 bases). Germline V lookup: CDR1 DFQATT, CDR2 SNEGSKA (reference sequence). CDR3 size: 12 residues. Deletions cut 4 bases from V and 4 bases from J, with 11 bases between. The chain's CDR3 is CSAKGVGYEQYF. The CDR3 DNA follows: TGCAGTGCTAAGGGGGTGGGATACGAGCAGTACTTC.

This clonotype was counted many times. This chain connects TRBV27 to TRBJ2-7; D might be TRBD1 (6 bases). V lost 2 bases and J lost 2, with 7 bases in between. The CDR3 consists of 13 residues. CDR1 is MNHEY, CDR2 SMNVEV, per germline (reference sequence). CDR3 DNA sequence: TGTGCCAGCAGTTTAGGACAGACCTACGAGCAGTACTTC. Its translation: CASSLGQTYEQYF.

This clonotype was counted ten times or more. The chain carries TRBV6-5 and TRBJ1-6; TRBD1 agrees at 7 bases. Trimming took 6 bases from V and 7 from J; bases not matched to a gene: 3. This CDR3 is built from 13 residues. CDR1 and CDR2 (germline): MNHEY, SVGAGI. The chain's CDR3 is CASRATGNSPLHF. The CDR3 region has the DNA TGTGCCAGCAGAGCGACAGGGAATTCACCCCTCCACTTT.

This clonotype has ten or more counts. The rearrangement joins TRBV5-6 to TRBJ2-7; perhaps TRBD1 as D (5 bases). Per the germline V gene, CDR1 is SGHDT and CDR2 is YYEEEE. Trimming left V 2 bases short and J 5 bases short, with 14 bases between. The CDR3 is 14 amino acids. The CDR3 DNA sequence: TGTGCCAGCAGCTTCAGTCCAGGGTTGAACGAGCAGTACTTC. The encoded protein is CASSFSPGLNEQYF.

This chain uses TRBV5-4 with TRBJ2-7, with 8 bases matching TRBD1. CDR3 length: 15 amino acids. With 9 bases clipped from V and 6 bases from J, the junction kept 17 bases outside the gene matches. Germline-derived CDR1 and CDR2 are SGHNT and YYREEE (reference sequence). The CDR3 loop reads CAIGPVRTGLSEQYF. CDR3 bases: TGTGCCATCGGCCCTGTGCGGACAGGGCTTTCCGAGCAGTACTTC.

This clonotype occurred a few times. This chain links TRBV2 with TRBJ1-3; D is possibly TRBD1 (5 bases). V dropped 3 bases and J dropped 4 bases, with 10 bases sitting between them. The CDR3 has 14 residues. Per the germline V gene, CDR1 is SNHLY and CDR2 is FYNNEI. CDR3 loop: CASSEGTRGNTIYF. DNA of the CDR3: TGTGCCAGCAGTGAGGGGACCAGAGGAAACACCATATATTTT.

This clonotype showed up many times. CDR3 loop: CASSTRQGFPETQYF. CDR3 bases: TGCGCCAGCAGCACAAGACAGGGATTTCCAGAGACCCAGTACTTC. The V call is TRBV4-3, the J call TRBJ2-5; 7 nucleotides agree with TRBD1. The germline V gene encodes CDR1 LGHNA and CDR2 YSLEER. Trimming removed 5 bases from V and 4 bases from J; junction bases left unmatched: 10. The CDR3 consists of 15 residues.

In its sample, this clonotype is medium-sized (0.01 to 0.1%). This chain connects TRBV29-1 to TRBJ2-6; no firm D call. Trimming stripped 0 bases from V and 0 bases from J, with 6 bases between. This CDR3 contains 15 residues. Germline V gene data show CDR1 as SQVTM and CDR2 as ANQGSEA. Here the CDR3 reads CSVEEDPSGANVLTF. CDR3 sequence (DNA): TGCAGCGTTGAAGAAGATCCCTCTGGGGCCAACGTCCTGACTTTC.

This clonotype was detected many times. CDR3 amino acids: CASMTGASSYEQYF. In nucleotides, the CDR3 is TGTGCCAGCATGACAGGGGCCTCCTCCTACGAGCAGTACTTC. The V gene is TRBV12-3 or TRBV12-4, the J gene TRBJ2-7; 8 bases line up with TRBD1. The CDR3 contains 14 residues. The V gene end was trimmed by 7 bases and the J gene end by 0 bases; junction bases not matched to a gene: 5.

Only a few counts were recorded for this clonotype. The chain uses TRBV19 and TRBJ1-1, with 9 bases aligning to TRBD1. The V segment lost 3 bases and the J segment 11 bases; nucleotides outside the gene matches: 13. Germline values: CDR1 LNHDA, CDR2 SQIVND (reference sequence). This CDR3 has 15 residues. The CDR3 sequence is CASSIGAGTGRAAFF. CDR3 in DNA: TGTGCCAGTAGTATTGGGGCCGGGACAGGGCGAGCGGCTTTCTTT.

This clonotype was recorded at least ten times. The J gene is TRBJ2-7, the V gene TRBV19; D is possibly TRBD1 or TRBD2 (5 bases each). The germline V gene encodes CDR1 LNHDA and CDR2 SQIVND (reference sequence). This CDR3 region has 14 residues. Trimming stripped 6 bases from V and 3 bases from J, with 15 bases between. Here the CDR3 reads CASSRGELFYEQYF. The CDR3 DNA reads as TGTGCCAGTAGCCGAGGGGAACTTTTCTACGAGCAGTACTTC.

This clonotype was recorded many times. The chain joins TRBV4-1 to TRBJ2-2; D is possibly TRBD1 (5 bases). The CDR3 has 17 residues. Trimming removed 4 bases from V and 0 bases from J, with 15 bases in between. CDR1 MGHRA and CDR2 YSYEKL come from the germline V gene. CDR3 residues: CASSRGPWGTNTGELFF. CDR3 DNA: TGCGCCAGCAGCCGAGGCCCCTGGGGCACGAACACCGGGGAGCTGTTTTTT.